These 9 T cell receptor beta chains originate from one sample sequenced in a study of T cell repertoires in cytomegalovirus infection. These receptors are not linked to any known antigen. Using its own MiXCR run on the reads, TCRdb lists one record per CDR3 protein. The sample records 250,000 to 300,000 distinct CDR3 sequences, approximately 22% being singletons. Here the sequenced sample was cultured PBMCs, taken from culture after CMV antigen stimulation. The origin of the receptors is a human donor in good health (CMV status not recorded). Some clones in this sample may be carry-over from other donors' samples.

CDR3 sequence: CATEGGDTEAFF. CDR3 DNA sequence: TGTGCCACCGAGGGGGGGGACACTGAAGCTTTCTTT. The chain links TRBV2 to TRBJ1-1, with a weak D call TRBD1 (6 bases). In germline, CDR1 is SNHLY, CDR2 FYNNEI. This CDR3 spans 12 amino acids. Trimming removed 10 bases at V and 3 bases at J, with 12 bases between.

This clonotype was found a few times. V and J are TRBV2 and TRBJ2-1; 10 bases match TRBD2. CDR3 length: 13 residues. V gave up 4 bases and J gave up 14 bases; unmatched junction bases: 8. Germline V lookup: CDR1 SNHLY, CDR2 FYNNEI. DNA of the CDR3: TGTGCCAGCAGTGTCCAGCGGGAGGGCTTAAAGTTCTTC. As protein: CASSVQREGLKFF.

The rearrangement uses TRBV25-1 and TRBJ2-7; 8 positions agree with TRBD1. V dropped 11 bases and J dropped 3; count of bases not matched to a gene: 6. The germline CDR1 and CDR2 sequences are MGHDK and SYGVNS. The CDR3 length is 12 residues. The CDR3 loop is CASGGHSYEQYF. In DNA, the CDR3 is TGTGCCTCAGGGGGCCACAGCTACGAGCAGTACTTC.

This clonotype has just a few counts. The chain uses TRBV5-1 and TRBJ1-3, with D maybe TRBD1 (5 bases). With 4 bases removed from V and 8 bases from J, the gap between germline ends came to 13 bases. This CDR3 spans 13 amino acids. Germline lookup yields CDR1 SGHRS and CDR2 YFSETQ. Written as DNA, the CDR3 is TGCGCCAGCAGCACGGGACCGCCGGACACCATATATTTT. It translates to CASSTGPPDTIYF.

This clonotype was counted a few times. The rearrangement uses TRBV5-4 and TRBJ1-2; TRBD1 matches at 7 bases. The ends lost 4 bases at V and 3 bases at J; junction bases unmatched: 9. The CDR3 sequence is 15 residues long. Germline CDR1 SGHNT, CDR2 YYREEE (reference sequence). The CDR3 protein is CASSQKGQEYYGYTF. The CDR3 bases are TGTGCCAGCAGCCAGAAAGGACAGGAGTACTATGGCTACACCTTC.

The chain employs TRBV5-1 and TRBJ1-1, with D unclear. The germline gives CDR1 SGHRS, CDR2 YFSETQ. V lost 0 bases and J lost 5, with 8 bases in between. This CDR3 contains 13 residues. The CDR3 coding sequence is TGCGCCAGCAGCTTGGAATGGGTTACTGAAGCTTTCTTT. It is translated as CASSLEWVTEAFF.

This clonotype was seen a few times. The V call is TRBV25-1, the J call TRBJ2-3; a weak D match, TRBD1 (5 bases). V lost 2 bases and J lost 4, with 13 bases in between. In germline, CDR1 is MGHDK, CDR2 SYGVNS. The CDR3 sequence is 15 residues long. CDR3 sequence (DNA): TGTGCCAGCAGTGAAGCGGATTTAGGGGCAGATACGCAGTATTTT. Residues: CASSEADLGADTQYF.

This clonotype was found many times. The CDR3 nucleotides are TGTGCCAGCAGCTTAGATGCAGGGGTATTTACGCCCCAGCATTTT. It specifies CASSLDAGVFTPQHF. The chain joins TRBV7-2 to TRBJ1-5; TRBD1 is a possible D gene (6 bases). Per the germline V gene, CDR1 is SGHTA and CDR2 is FQGNSA. The germline V and J ends were trimmed by 1 base and 9 bases, with 16 bases remaining between them. The CDR3 is 15 residues long.

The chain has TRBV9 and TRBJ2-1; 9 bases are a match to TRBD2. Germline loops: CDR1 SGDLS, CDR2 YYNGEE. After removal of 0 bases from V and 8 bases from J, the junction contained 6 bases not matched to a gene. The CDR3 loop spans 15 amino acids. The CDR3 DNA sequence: TGTGCCAGCAGCGTAGCTGCACTAGCGGGCGATGAGCAGTTCTTC. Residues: CASSVAALAGDEQFF.